The 31 T cell receptor beta chains below come from one sample, sequenced in a study of CD8+CD57+ T cells in acquired aplastic anemia. By flow cytometry, patients selected for sequencing had shown an expansion of CD8+CD57+ cells. Using genomic DNA as the template, TCR beta VDJ and CDR3 profiling was carried out. From the reads, TCRdb called clonotypes with MiXCR, one entry per CDR3 protein. This table holds approximately 95,000 distinct CDR3 sequences, 55% to 80% found once. Specimen: sorted CD4+, CD8+, or CD8+CD57+ T cells (not recorded which) from PBMCs. The receptor source for this set is a human donor with aplastic anemia.

This clonotype was detected only once. V usage is TRBV12-3 or TRBV12-4 and J usage is TRBJ2-3; weak D call: TRBD1 (5 bases). This CDR3 comprises 17 residues. The ends were cut back, 3 bases at V and 0 bases at J, with 16 bases in the middle. CDR3 nucleotides: TGTGCCAGCAGTTTTACCCAAGGGGTCGGAAGCACAGATACGCAGTATTTT. Its translation is CASSFTQGVGSTDTQYF.

The J gene is TRBJ2-3, the V gene TRBV5-4; D call uncertain. V was shortened by 2 bases and J by 4 bases, with 8 bases between the two germline ends. The length of the CDR3 is 13 residues. The germline gives CDR1 SGHNT, CDR2 YYREEE (reference sequence). CDR3 DNA sequence: TGTGCCAGCAGCTTCAGCGTGGCAGATACGCAGTATTTT. Translated: CASSFSVADTQYF.

Details on this clonotype: The conserved closing phenylalanine or tryptophan is absent in this CDR3, likely reflecting a read error. The chain employs TRBV24-1 and TRBJ2-5, with 13 bases aligning to TRBD2. The V gene's germline CDR1 is KGHDR and CDR2 SFDVKD. The CDR3 is 16 residues long. The CDR3 sequence is CASSRETSGRGETQYL. The CDR3 nucleotides are TGTGCCAGCAGTCGCGAAACTAGCGGGAGGGGCGAGACCCAGTACCTC.

This clonotype was counted a few times. The junction departs from the called germline gene at one end, perhaps through a read error. In DNA, the CDR3 is TGCGCCAGCAGCTTGGGATCCACCTACGAGCAGTACTTC. Encoded protein: CASSLGSTYEQYF. This chain links TRBV2 with TRBJ2-7; no clear D gene. The CDR3 length is 13 residues. Germline CDR1 SNHLY, CDR2 FYNNEI.

V and J are TRBV4-2 and TRBJ2-3; D may match TRBD1 or TRBD2 (6 bases each). Trimming pared 3 bases from V and 6 bases from J, leaving 22 bases between. The CDR3 is 17 amino acids. CDR1 LGHNA and CDR2 YNFKEQ come from the germline V gene. The CDR3 region has the DNA TGTGCCAGCAGCCACAAAGGAGGGGGTAAGGGCGTGGATACGCAGTATTTT. Translating it yields CASSHKGGGKGVDTQYF.

V gene TRBV20-1 combines with J gene TRBJ2-1; 11 bases match TRBD1. The CDR3 runs 14 residues. In germline, CDR1 is DFQATT, CDR2 SNEGSKA (reference sequence). The ends lost 5 bases at V and 3 bases at J; junction bases unmatched: 3. The CDR3 region is CSAWDRGSYNEQFF. The CDR3 nucleotides read TGCAGTGCTTGGGACAGGGGGAGCTACAATGAGCAGTTCTTC.

The rearrangement joins TRBV29-1 to TRBJ1-1, with 9 bases matching TRBD1. Germline V gene lookup returns CDR1 SQVTM and CDR2 ANQGSEA. The CDR3 consists of 14 residues. The V segment lost 4 bases and the J segment 5 bases; nucleotides outside the gene matches: 8. The CDR3 reads CSVGQTGGVTEAFF. CDR3 DNA sequence: TGCAGCGTTGGTCAGACAGGGGGTGTAACTGAAGCTTTCTTT.

The V call is TRBV20-1, the J call TRBJ1-5; no firm D call. The germline V gene has CDR1 DFQATT and CDR2 SNEGSKA (reference sequence). The CDR3 covers 12 residues. The ends were cut back, 6 bases at V and 2 bases at J, with 8 bases in the middle. CDR3 nucleotide sequence: TGCAGTGCCGGCGAGGGCAATCAGCCCCAGCATTTT. Translated: CSAGEGNQPQHF.

The chain links TRBV15 to TRBJ1-6; D is perhaps TRBD1 (6 bases). Deletions cut 1 base from V and 10 bases from J, with 23 bases between. CDR1 and CDR2 from the germline V gene are LNHNV and YYDKDF (reference sequence). The CDR3 has 18 residues. CDR3 DNA sequence: TGTGCCACCAGCAGAGGTAGCGGGGGGCGCGAGGTGGGATCACCCCTCCACTTT. Residues: CATSRGSGGREVGSPLHF. The full variable domain, its missing parts supplied by reference TRBV15 and TRBJ1-6, is DAMVIQNPRYQVTQFGKPVTLSCSQTLNHNVMYWYQQKSSQAPKLLFHYYDKDFNNEADTPDNFQSRRPNTSFCFLDIRSPGLGDTAMYLCATSRGSGGREVGSPLHFGNGTRLTVT.

CDR3: CASSIDRGDTQYF. The CDR3 region has the DNA TGTGCCAGTAGTATAGACCGGGGAGATACGCAGTATTTT. The chain combines TRBV19 with TRBJ2-3; TRBD2 might be the D (5 bases). Per the germline V gene, CDR1 is LNHDA and CDR2 is SQIVND (reference sequence). The CDR3 is made up of 13 amino acids. The V and J ends lost 0 bases and 5 bases respectively, with 6 bases between them.

The chain has TRBV10-1 and TRBJ2-7; 7 bases align to TRBD2. Germline loops: CDR1 WNHNN, CDR2 SYGVQD (reference sequence). The junction had 12 bases not matched to a gene; V was cut back by 5 bases and J by 8 bases. This CDR3 region has 14 residues. DNA for the CDR3: TGCGCCAGCAGTTTGTTGGGAGGGCCTCGCCAGCAGTACTTC. Translation: CASSLLGGPRQQYF.

Many counts were recorded for this clonotype. CDR3 amino acids: CASSYPGELFF. CDR3 sequence (DNA): TGTGCCAGTAGTTATCCCGGGGAGCTGTTTTTT. The chain carries TRBV19 and TRBJ2-2; no clear D. The germline V gene encodes CDR1 LNHDA and CDR2 SQIVND (reference sequence). The CDR3 loop spans 11 amino acids. Trimming pared 5 bases from V and 6 bases from J, leaving 4 bases between.

This clonotype has only one observation. The V call is TRBV12-3 or TRBV12-4, the J call TRBJ2-1; 10 nucleotides align to TRBD1. The CDR3 extends over 13 amino acids. V lost 10 bases to trimming and J lost 8 bases; unmatched junction nucleotides: 8. The CDR3 region is CATLRGTGDEQFF. The CDR3 DNA reads as TGTGCCACCCTCAGGGGGACAGGGGATGAGCAGTTCTTC.

The chain carries TRBV11-1 and TRBJ1-1; the match to TRBD1 covers 7 bases. The CDR3 has 16 amino acids. Germline V gives CDR1 SGHAT, CDR2 FQDESV (reference sequence). The ends lost 5 bases at V and 7 bases at J; junction bases unmatched: 16. CDR3 nucleotide sequence: TGTGCCAGCAGCAAGATCCGGGACAGTTTGATTCGTGAAGCTTTCTTT. Amino acids: CASSKIRDSLIREAFF. The full variable domain, with the rest looked up from reference TRBV11-1 and TRBJ1-1, is EAEVAQSPRYKITEKSQAVAFWCDPISGHATLYWYRQILGQGPELLVQFQDESVVDDSQLPKDRFSAERLKGVDSTLKIQPAELGDSAMYLCASSKIRDSLIREAFFGQGTRLTVV.

The V and J genes are TRBV6-6 and TRBJ2-5; D is perhaps TRBD2 (5 bases). Gene TRBJ2-1 matches the end of the DNA better, so the J call may be wrong. The germline V gene has CDR1 MNHNY and CDR2 SVGAGI (reference sequence). This CDR3 comprises 13 residues. Written as DNA, the CDR3 is TGTGCCAGCAGCAGGACTCTGGTCAATGAGCAGTTCTTC. Protein product: CASSRTLVNEQFF.

The V call is TRBV12-3 or TRBV12-4, the J call TRBJ1-5, with a possible D match to TRBD1 (6 bases). The CDR3 spans 14 residues. The ends were cut back, 8 bases at V and 7 bases at J, with 18 bases in the middle. CDR3 in DNA: TGTGCCAGCTTGAGGGGGGGAGGTCCACAGCCCCAGCATTTT. This sequence encodes CASLRGGGPQPQHF.

This chain joins TRBV7-2 and TRBJ1-5; unclear D gene. CDR3 length equals 11 residues. Trimming removed 8 bases at V and 4 bases at J, with 6 bases between. Germline V gives CDR1 SGHTA, CDR2 FQGNSA. The CDR3 reads CASGLNQPQHF. CDR3 in DNA: TGTGCCAGCGGGCTGAATCAGCCCCAGCATTTT.

A word on this clonotype: The junction departs from germline at one end; a sequencing error may be responsible. This chain uses TRBV6-4 with TRBJ2-1; tentatively, D is TRBD2 (6 bases). This CDR3 has 15 residues. From germline, CDR1 is MRHNA and CDR2 SNTAGT. CDR3 nucleotides: TGTGCCAGCAGTCACCGAGGACTAAACTACGATGAGCAGTTCTTC. This codes for CASSHRGLNYDEQFF.

This chain connects TRBV19 to TRBJ1-6, with 7 bases identical to TRBD1. Germline loops: CDR1 LNHDA, CDR2 SQIVND (reference sequence). The length of the CDR3 is 15 residues. The V and J ends lost 5 bases and 14 bases, in that order; junction bases with no gene match: 15. CDR3 nucleotide sequence: TGTGCCAGTAGTCCCAGGGGGATAAGCCATTCGGCCCTCCACTTT. This translates into CASSPRGISHSALHF. Using reference TRBV19 and TRBJ1-6 for the parts outside the CDR3, the full variable domain is DGGITQSPKYLFRKEGQNVTLSCEQNLNHDAMYWYRQDPGQGLRLIYYSQIVNDFQKGDIAEGYSVSREKKESFPLTVTSAQKNPTAFYLCASSPRGISHSALHFGNGTRLTVT.

This chain joins TRBV29-1 and TRBJ1-1; D may be TRBD1 (5 bases). V was clipped by 7 bases and J by 4 bases, with 13 bases between them. The CDR3 sequence is 12 residues long. CDR1 and CDR2 (germline): SQVTM, ANQGSEA. Here the CDR3 reads CSGNWGRTEAFF. The CDR3, as DNA: TGCAGCGGCAATTGGGGCCGCACTGAAGCTTTCTTT.

This clonotype was counted a few times. The chain is built from TRBV20-1 and TRBJ2-7, with D maybe TRBD2 (5 bases). Trimming shortened V by 2 bases and J by 2 bases, and 13 bases separated the two germline ends. The CDR3 extends over 14 amino acids. Germline assignment: CDR1 DFQATT and CDR2 SNEGSKA (reference sequence). The CDR3 reads CSARPLTGTYEQYF. CDR3 sequence (DNA): TGCAGTGCTAGACCCCTCACCGGGACCTACGAGCAGTACTTC.

This clonotype was observed at least ten times. The genes are TRBV2 and TRBJ1-1; unclear D gene. The CDR3 covers 16 residues. V shed 2 bases and J shed 1 base, with 14 bases lying between them. The germline gives CDR1 SNHLY, CDR2 FYNNEI. The CDR3 bases are TGTGCCAGCAGTGAACCGAAAGTTTCAGGGAACACTGAAGCTTTCTTT. Its protein is CASSEPKVSGNTEAFF. The complete variable domain, with remaining parts taken from reference TRBV2 and TRBJ1-1, reads EPEVTQTPSHQVTQMGQEVILRCVPISNHLYFYWYRQILGQKVEFLVSFYNNEISEKSEIFDDQFSVERPDGSNFTLKIRSTKLEDSAMYFCASSEPKVSGNTEAFFGQGTRLTVV.

This clonotype was recorded many times. V usage is TRBV6-5 and J usage is TRBJ1-2, with 7 bases aligning to TRBD1. V dropped 5 bases and J dropped 4; count of bases not matched to a gene: 4. This CDR3 contains 13 residues. The V gene's germline CDR1 is MNHEY and CDR2 SVGAGI. The CDR3 here is CASSLQGSYGYTF. CDR3 nucleotides: TGTGCCAGCAGTCTACAGGGGTCCTATGGCTACACCTTC.

This clonotype was recorded a few times. This chain joins TRBV7-6 and TRBJ1-2; TRBD1 matches at 9 bases. The length of the CDR3 is 13 residues. The germline gives CDR1 SGHVS, CDR2 FNYEAQ. J lost 6 bases, V lost 1 base, and 0 bases had no gene match. The CDR3 DNA reads TGTGCCAGCAGCTTAGGGGACAGGGATGGCTACACCTTC. Protein sequence: CASSLGDRDGYTF.

This clonotype was recorded only once. This CDR3 reads CASSIGVSGANVLTF. CDR3 DNA sequence: TGTGCCAGTAGTATTGGGGTCTCTGGGGCCAACGTCCTGACTTTC. V gene TRBV19 combines with J gene TRBJ2-6; D not certain. In germline, CDR1 is LNHDA, CDR2 SQIVND (reference sequence). The CDR3 consists of 15 residues. The germline V and J ends were trimmed by 3 bases and 0 bases, with 6 bases remaining between them.

This chain links TRBV19 with TRBJ2-3; the D gene is possibly TRBD2 (5 bases). CDR1 and CDR2 (germline): LNHDA, SQIVND (reference sequence). V was clipped by 2 bases and J by 4 bases, with 10 bases between them. The CDR3 length is 14 residues. The CDR3 reads CASSIKRTADTQYF. The CDR3 nucleotides read TGTGCCAGTAGTATAAAGCGGACCGCAGATACGCAGTATTTT.

About this clonotype: Germline and junction disagree at one end, which may indicate a read error. V usage is TRBV10-3 and J usage is TRBJ1-2; 7 bases agree with TRBD1. The germline V gene has CDR1 ENHRY and CDR2 SYGVKD. The CDR3 sequence is 13 residues long. CDR3 sequence: CASSAGTAYGYTF. In DNA form, the CDR3 reads TGTGCCAGCAGTGCAGGGACAGCCTATGGCTACACCTTC.

The chain recombines TRBV24-1 with TRBJ2-1; the match to TRBD2 covers 8 bases. The trim removed 2 bases at V and 2 bases at J, leaving 4 bases unmatched. The CDR3 runs 16 residues. In germline, CDR1 is KGHDR, CDR2 SFDVKD. The CDR3 nucleotides are TGTGCCACCAGTGATTCCGGGACTAGGACCTACAATGAGCAGTTCTTC. Its translation: CATSDSGTRTYNEQFF.

The CDR3 loop is CASNPDRGRPYEQYF. The CDR3 DNA reads as TGTGCCAGCAATCCCGACAGGGGGCGCCCCTACGAGCAGTACTTC. The chain carries TRBV2 and TRBJ2-7, with 10 bases lining up with TRBD1. The CDR3 runs 15 residues. J lost 2 bases, V lost 7 bases, and 8 bases had no gene match. Germline V gene sequence: CDR1 SNHLY, CDR2 FYNNEI.

This clonotype was counted only a few times. CDR3 protein: CSVSEQGNYGYTF. CDR3 nucleotides: TGCAGCGTATCGGAACAGGGTAACTATGGCTACACCTTC. This sequence joins TRBV29-1 and TRBJ1-2, with a weak D call TRBD1 (6 bases). V lost 6 bases and J 1 base, leaving 12 bases between the germline ends. The CDR3 extends over 13 amino acids. Germline V CDR1 and CDR2: SQVTM, ANQGSEA.

The chain recombines TRBV6-4 with TRBJ2-1; D may be TRBD2 (6 bases). The V gene's germline CDR1 is MRHNA and CDR2 SNTAGT. With 3 bases removed from V and 10 bases from J, the gap between germline ends came to 16 bases. This CDR3 has 14 amino acids. The CDR3 sequence is CASSEEIRGREQFF. In DNA form, the CDR3 reads TGTGCCAGCAGTGAGGAAATCCGGGGGAGAGAGCAGTTCTTC.